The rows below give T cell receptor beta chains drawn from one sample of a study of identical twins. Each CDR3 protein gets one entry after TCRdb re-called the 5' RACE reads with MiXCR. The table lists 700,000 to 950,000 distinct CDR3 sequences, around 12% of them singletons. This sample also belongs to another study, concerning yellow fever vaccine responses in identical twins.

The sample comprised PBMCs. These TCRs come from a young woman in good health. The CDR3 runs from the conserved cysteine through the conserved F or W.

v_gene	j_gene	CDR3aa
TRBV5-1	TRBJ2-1	CASSPRLESSYNEQFF
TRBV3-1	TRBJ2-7	CASSLRFSSYEQYF
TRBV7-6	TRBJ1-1	CASSLLPRTGLGTEAFF
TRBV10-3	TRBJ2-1	CAISWDGRDEQFF
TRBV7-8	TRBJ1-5	CASSQTGESNQPQHF
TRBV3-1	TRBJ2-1	CASSLPAGGYNEQFF
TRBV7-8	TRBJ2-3	CASSLWGDYTDTQYF
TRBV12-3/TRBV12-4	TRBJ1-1	CASTLTSVGSFF
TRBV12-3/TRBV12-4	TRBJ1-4	CASKGGGSSNEKLFF
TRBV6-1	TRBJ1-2	CATNKRGLIYGYTF
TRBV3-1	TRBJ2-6	CASSQETPAGANVLTF
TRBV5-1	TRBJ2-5	CASSLIGKDETQYF
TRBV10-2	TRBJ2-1	CASSDTYNEQFF
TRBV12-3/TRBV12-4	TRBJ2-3	CASRWTSGTTDTQYF
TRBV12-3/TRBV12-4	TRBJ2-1	CASSPTGYGDNEQFF
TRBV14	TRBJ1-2	CASSQASLGHYGYTF
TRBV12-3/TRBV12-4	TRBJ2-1	CASTQLKTSGSYNEQFF
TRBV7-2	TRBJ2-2	CASSWTSGGAGELFF
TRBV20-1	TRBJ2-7	CSATSGWARIPYEQYF
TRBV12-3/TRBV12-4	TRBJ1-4	CATRFGEKLFF
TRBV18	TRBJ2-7	CASSPSGSSYEQYF
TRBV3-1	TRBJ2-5	CASSHAAGVGTQYF
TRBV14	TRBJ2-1	CASSQTTGWNEQFF
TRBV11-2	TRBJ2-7	CASSLAASSTSVYEQYF
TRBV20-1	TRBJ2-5	CSASPGTSGVETQYF
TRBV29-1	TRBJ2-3	CSVVLWGVAGTDTQYF
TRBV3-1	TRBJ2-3	CASSSRGAGLSDTQYF
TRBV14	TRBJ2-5	CASSQLGQETQYF
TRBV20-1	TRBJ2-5	CSAREWRGYQETQYF
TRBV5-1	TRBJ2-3	CASSLKRRDPPDGNTQYF
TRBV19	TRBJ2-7	CASSRQSSVYEQYF
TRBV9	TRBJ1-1	CASSAPGNMNTEAFF
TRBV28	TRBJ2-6	CASSSLQSSGANVLTF
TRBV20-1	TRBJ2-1	CSALRSGYNEQFF
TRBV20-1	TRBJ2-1	CSAPDPGLAGINEQFF
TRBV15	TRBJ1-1	CATTLEAYTEAFF
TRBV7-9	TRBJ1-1	CASSTDNLNTEAFF
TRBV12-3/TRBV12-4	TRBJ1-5	CASSFGRGPQPQHF
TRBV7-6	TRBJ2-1	CASSLAVTTSFNEQFF
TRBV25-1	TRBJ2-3	CASRPSGLAGAGSADTQYF
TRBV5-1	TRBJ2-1	CASSLWTSFAYNEQFF
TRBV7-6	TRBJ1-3	CASSFPGLGNTIYF
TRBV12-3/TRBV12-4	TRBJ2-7	CASRGTPLEQYF
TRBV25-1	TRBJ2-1	CASSELETGVFSYNEQFF
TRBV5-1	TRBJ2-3	CASSLRSQLLLTDTQYF
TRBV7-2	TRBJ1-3	CASSSRRQGRDTIYF
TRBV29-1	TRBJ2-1	CSALTGREYNEQFF
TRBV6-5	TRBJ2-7	CASSYSRLAGYYEQYF
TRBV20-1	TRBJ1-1	CSARTGHEAFF
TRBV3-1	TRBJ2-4	CASSQQGRVAKNIQYF
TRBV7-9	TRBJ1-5	CASSLQGEPQHF
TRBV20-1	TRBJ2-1	CSASDSGSSYNEQFF
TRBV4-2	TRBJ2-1	CASSQDRSSGRGNEQFF